This T cell receptor beta chain was documented in a study of human T cells and chemical hapten exposure. Across the whole study: Small pooled library volume differences mainly caused per-sample TCR yield variation.

The time point denotes: patch test 1, 2 weeks after DPC sensitization. Indicated treatment: therapeutic diphenylcyclopropenone sensitization with weekly scalp DPC. Unfractionated whole blood was the source from which total RNA was extracted. TCRdb processed the RACE reads anew with MiXCR; each CDR3 protein has one entry. Among tens of thousands of distinct CDR3 sequences listed, 7.5% to 9.5% were seen once. This clonotype was sampled from a woman in her twenties or thirties with alopecia areata. Some clones in this sample may be carry-over from other donors' samples. The sequencing here drew on whole blood, taken in connection with sensitization to the hapten diphenylcyclopropenone (DPC).

The CDR3 region is CASSTAGASFDSNQPQHF. The CDR3 DNA reads as TGTGCCAGCAGTACGGCAGGGGCCTCTTTCGATAGCAATCAGCCCCAGCATTTT. The gene calls are TRBV6-1 and TRBJ1-5; maybe TRBD1 (6 bases). V dropped 5 bases and J dropped 0 bases, with 20 bases sitting between them. Per the germline V gene, CDR1 is MNHNS and CDR2 is SASEGT. The CDR3 contains 18 residues.